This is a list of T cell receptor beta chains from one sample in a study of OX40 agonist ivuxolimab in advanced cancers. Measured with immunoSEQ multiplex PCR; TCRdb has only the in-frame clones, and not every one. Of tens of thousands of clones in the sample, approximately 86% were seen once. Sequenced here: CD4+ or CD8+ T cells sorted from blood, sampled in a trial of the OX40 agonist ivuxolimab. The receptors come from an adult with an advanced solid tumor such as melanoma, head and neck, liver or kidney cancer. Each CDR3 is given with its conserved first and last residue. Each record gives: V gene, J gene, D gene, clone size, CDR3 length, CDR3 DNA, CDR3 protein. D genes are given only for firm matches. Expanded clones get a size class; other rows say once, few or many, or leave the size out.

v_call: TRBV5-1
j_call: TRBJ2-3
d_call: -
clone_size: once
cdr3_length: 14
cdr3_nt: TGCGCCAGCAGCTTCTTAGGCTACACAGATACGCAGTATTTT
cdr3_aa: CASSFLGYTDTQYF

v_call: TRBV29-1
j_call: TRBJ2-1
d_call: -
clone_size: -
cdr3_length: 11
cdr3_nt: TGCAGCGTCAACACTGCTAGCGCCCAGTTCTTC
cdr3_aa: CSVNTASAQFF

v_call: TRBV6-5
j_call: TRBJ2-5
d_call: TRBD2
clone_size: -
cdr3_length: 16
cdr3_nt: TGTGCCAGCAGTTTTTTTCCGCGGGGGGATAAGGAGACCCAGTACTTC
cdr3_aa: CASSFFPRGDKETQYF

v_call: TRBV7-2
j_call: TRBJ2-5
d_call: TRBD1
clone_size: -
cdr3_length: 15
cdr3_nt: TGTGCCAGCAGCTACGCAGGACAGGGTGGAGAGACCCAGTACTTC
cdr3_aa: CASSYAGQGGETQYF

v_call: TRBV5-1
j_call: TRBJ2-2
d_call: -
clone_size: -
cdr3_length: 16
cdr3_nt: TGCGCCAGCAGCTTGTTTCCTGGGGTGAACACCGGGGAGCTGTTTTTT
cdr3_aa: CASSLFPGVNTGELFF

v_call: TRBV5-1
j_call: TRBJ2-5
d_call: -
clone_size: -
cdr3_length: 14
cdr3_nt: TGCGCCAGCAGGGGGTCGAGCGGCCAAGAGACCCAGTACTTC
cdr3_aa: CASRGSSGQETQYF

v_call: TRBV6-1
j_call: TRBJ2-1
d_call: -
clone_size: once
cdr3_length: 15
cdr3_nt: TGTGCCAGCAGTGAAAGGGGGAGACCGTCCAATGAGCAGTTCTTC
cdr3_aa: CASSERGRPSNEQFF

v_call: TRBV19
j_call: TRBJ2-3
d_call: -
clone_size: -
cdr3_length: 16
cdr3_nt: TGTGCCAGTAGTATAGGGAATCAGGCGACCACAGATACGCAGTATTTT
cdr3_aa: CASSIGNQATTDTQYF

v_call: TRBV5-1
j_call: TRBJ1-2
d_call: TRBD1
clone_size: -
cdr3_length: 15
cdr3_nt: TGCGCCAGCAGCCCCAAACAGGGGTCGAACTATGGCTACACCTTC
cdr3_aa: CASSPKQGSNYGYTF

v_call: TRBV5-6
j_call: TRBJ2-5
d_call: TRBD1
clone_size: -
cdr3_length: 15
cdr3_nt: TGTGCCAGCAGCTTCCGACAGGGGGCTCGGGAGACCCAGTACTTC
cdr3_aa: CASSFRQGARETQYF

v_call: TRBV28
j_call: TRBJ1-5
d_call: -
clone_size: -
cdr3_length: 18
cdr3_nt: TGTGCCAGCTATAGCTGGTCTGGTGGTTCGGGTCTCAATCAGCCCCAGCATTTT
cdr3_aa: CASYSWSGGSGLNQPQHF

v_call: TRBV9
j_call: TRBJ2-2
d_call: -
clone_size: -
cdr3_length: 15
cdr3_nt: TGTGCCAGCAGCGAGAGCGGAACGAACACCGGGGAGCTGTTTTTT
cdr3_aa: CASSESGTNTGELFF

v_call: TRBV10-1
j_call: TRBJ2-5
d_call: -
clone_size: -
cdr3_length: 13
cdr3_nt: TGCGCCAGCAGCCCAGGGCTTATGGAGACCCAGTACTTC
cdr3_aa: CASSPGLMETQYF